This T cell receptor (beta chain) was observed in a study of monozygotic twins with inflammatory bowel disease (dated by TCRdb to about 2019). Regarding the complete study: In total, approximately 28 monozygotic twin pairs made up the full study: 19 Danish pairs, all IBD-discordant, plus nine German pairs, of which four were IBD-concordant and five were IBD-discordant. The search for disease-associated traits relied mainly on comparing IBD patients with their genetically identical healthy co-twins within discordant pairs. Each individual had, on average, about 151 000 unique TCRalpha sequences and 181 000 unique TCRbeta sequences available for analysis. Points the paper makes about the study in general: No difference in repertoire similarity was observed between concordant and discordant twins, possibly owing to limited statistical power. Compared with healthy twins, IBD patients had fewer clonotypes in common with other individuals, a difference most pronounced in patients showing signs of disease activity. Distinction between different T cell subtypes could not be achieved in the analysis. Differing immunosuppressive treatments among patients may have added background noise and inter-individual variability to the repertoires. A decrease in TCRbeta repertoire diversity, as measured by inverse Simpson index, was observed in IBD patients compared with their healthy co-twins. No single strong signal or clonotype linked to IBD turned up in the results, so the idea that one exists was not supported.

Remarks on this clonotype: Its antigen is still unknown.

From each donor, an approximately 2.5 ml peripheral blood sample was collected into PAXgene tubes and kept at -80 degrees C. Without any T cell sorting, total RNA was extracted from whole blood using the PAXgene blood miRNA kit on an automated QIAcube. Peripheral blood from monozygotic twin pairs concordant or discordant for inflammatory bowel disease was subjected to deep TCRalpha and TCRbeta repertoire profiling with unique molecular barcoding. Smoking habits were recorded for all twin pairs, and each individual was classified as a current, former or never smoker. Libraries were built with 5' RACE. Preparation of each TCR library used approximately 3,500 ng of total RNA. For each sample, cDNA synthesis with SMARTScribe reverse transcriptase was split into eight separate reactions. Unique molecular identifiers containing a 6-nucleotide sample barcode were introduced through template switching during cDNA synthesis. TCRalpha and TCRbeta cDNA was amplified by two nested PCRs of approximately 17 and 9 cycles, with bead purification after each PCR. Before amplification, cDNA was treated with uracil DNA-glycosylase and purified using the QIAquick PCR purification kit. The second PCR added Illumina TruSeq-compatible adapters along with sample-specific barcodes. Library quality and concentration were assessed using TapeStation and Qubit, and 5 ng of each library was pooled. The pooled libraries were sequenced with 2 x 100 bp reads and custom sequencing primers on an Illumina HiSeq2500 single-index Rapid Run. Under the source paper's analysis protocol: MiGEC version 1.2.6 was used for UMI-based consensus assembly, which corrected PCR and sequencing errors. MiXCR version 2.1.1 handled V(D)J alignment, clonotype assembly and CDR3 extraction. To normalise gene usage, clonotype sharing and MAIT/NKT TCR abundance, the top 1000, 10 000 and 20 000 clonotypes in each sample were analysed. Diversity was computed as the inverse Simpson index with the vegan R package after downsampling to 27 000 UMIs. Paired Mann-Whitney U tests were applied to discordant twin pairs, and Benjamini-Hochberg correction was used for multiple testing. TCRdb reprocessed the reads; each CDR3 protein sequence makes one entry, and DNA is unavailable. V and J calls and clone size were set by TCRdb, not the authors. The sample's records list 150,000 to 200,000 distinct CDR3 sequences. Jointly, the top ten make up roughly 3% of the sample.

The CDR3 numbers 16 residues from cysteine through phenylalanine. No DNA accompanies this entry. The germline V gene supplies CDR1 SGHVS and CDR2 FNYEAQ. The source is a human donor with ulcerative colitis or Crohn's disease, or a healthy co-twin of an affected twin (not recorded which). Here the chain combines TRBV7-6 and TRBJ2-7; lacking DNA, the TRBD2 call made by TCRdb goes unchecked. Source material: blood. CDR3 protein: CASRRLAGGQDHEQYF.